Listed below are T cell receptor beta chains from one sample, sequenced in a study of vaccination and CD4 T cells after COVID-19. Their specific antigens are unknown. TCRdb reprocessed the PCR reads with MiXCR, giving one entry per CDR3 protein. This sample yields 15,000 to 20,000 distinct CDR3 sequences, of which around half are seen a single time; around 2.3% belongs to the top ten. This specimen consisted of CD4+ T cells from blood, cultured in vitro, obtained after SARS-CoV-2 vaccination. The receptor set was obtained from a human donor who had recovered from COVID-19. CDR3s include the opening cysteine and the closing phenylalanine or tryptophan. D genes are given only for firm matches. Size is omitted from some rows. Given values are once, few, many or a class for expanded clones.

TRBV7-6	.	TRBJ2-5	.	TGTGCCAGCAGCGACATGTCCCGGCTTTTGGGGACCCAGTACTTC	CASSDMSRLLGTQYF
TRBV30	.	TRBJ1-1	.	TGTGCCTGGAGTGGTCGGACTGAAGCTTTCTTT	CAWSGRTEAFF
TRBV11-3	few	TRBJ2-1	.	TGTGCCAGCAGCCCCTTTGCCGTGGGGGCGAATGAGCAGTTCTTC	CASSPFAVGANEQFF
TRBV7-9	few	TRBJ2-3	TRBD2	TGTGCCAGCAGCTTCCCCGGACTAGCGGCAGATACGCAGTATTTT	CASSFPGLAADTQYF
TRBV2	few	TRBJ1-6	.	TGTGCCAGCAGTGTGGTCCGCTCAGTGCCCCTCCACTTT	CASSVVRSVPLHF
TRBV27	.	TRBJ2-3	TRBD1	TGTGCCAGCAGGCTCAACAGGGGTCCAGATACGCAGTATTTT	CASRLNRGPDTQYF
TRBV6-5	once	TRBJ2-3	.	TGTGCCAGCAGTTACTCTATCTTCACAGATACGCAGTATTTT	CASSYSIFTDTQYF
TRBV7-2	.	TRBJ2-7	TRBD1	TGTGCCAGCAGCTTAGCGCAGGGGGCGGTCGAGCAGTACTTC	CASSLAQGAVEQYF
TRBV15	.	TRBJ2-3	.	TGTGCCACCAGCAGAGATTCAGGTCAGAGGACGCAGTATTTT	CATSRDSGQRTQYF
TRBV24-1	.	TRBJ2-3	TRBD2	TGTGCCACCAGTGATCACCGACTAGCGGATGGCACAGATACGCAGTATTTT	CATSDHRLADGTDTQYF
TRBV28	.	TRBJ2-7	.	TGTGCCGCGGGGCAAATCCCACACGAGCAGTACTTC	CAAGQIPHEQYF
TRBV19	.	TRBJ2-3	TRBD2	TGTGCCAGTGGATCGGGACTAGCGGTCCCAGATACGCAGTATTTT	CASGSGLAVPDTQYF
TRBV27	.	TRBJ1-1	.	TGTGCCAGCAGTCCTGGGACGGTGAACACTGAAGCTTTCTTT	CASSPGTVNTEAFF
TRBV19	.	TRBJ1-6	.	TGTGCCAGTAGTGATACAGGGTCCTCCTATAATTCACCCCTCCACTTT	CASSDTGSSYNSPLHF
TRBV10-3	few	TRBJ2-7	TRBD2	TGTGCCATCAGGGAGGCTAGCGGGAGTACGAACGAGCAGTACTTC	CAIREASGSTNEQYF
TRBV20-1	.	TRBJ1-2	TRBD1	TGCAGTGCTCTAAAACCGGGACAGGGACTAGCTAACTATGGCTACACCTTC	CSALKPGQGLANYGYTF
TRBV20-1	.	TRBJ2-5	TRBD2	TGCAGTGCCCACGCCGCTCTAGCGGGCTCTTGGTACCAAGAGACCCAGTACTTC	CSAHAALAGSWYQETQYF
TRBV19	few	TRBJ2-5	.	TGTGCCAGTAGTTACGTTGGCGGAGAGACCCAGTACTTC	CASSYVGGETQYF
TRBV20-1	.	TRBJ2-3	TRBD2	TGCAGTGCGGACTTAGGACTAGCGGGAGGGCCGTGGGGCACAGATACGCAGTATTTT	CSADLGLAGGPWGTDTQYF
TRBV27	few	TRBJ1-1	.	TGTGCCAGCAGAGATACTTTGGGCAGATATAACACTGAAGCTTTCTTT	CASRDTLGRYNTEAFF
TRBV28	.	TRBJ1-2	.	TGTGCCAGCAGTCCGCGGACAGCTAACTATGGCTACACCTTC	CASSPRTANYGYTF
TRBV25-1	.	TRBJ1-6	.	TGTGCCAGCAGCCCGTTGGCAGGACAGAGTAATTCACCCCTCCACTTT	CASSPLAGQSNSPLHF
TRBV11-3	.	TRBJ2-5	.	TGTGCCAGCAGCCTGGGGTCACCGGGGGAGACCCAGTACTTC	CASSLGSPGETQYF
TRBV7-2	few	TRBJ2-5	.	TGTGCCAGCAGGTCCTGGGGGGAGGAGACCCAGTACTTC	CASRSWGEETQYF
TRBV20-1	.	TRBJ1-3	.	TGCAGTGCTCCTACACCAGGGGCTGGAAACACCATATATTTT	CSAPTPGAGNTIYF
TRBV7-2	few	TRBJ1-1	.	TGTGCCAGCAGCTCGAGGGAGGGTCTGGCAGCTTTCTTT	CASSSREGLAAFF
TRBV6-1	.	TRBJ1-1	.	TGTGCCAGCAGTGAATTAAGTCGGGGGGGCCTAACGGGGCACACTGAAGCTTTCTTT	CASSELSRGGLTGHTEAFF
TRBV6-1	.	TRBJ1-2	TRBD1	TGTGCCAGCAGTGTCTCCGGGACAGAAGATTATGGCTACACCTTC	CASSVSGTEDYGYTF
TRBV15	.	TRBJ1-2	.	TGTGCCACCAGCAGAGTCGGGGGGGGTGGCTACACCTTC	CATSRVGGGGYTF
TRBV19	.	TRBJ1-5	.	TGTGCCAGTAGTATAGGAGCACGGAGCCAGCCCCAGCATTTT	CASSIGARSQPQHF
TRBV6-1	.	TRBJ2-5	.	TGTGCCAGCAGTCTCGCCGGGACACTCGAACAAGAGACCCAGTACTTC	CASSLAGTLEQETQYF
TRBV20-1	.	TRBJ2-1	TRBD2	TGCAGTGCTAGAGCTCCCACTACGGGACTAGCGGGGTTGTTCTTC	CSARAPTTGLAGLFF
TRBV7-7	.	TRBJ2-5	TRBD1	TGTGCCAGCAGCTTAGGTGGGACAGGGAGCCCCCAGTACTTC	CASSLGGTGSPQYF
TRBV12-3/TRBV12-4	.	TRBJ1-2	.	TGTGCCAGCAGTTTAGGGTCGGAGAACTATGGCTACACCTTC	CASSLGSENYGYTF
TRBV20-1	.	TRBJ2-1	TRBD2	TGCAGTGCTATGACTAGCGGGAGGGACAATGAGCAGTTCTTC	CSAMTSGRDNEQFF
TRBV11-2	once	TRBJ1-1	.	TGTGCCAGCAGCCCCACGGGCCGCAGGGAAGCTTTCTTT	CASSPTGRREAFF
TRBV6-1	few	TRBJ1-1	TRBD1	TGTGCCAGCAGTAAGGGACAGGGGGTAGGCACTGAAGCTTTCTTT	CASSKGQGVGTEAFF
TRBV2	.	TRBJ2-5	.	TGTGCCAGCAGTGGGGTTTGGGGTGACCAAGAGACCCAGTACTTC	CASSGVWGDQETQYF
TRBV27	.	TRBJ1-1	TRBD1	TGTGCCAGCAGTCACAGGGGGCCGAACACTGAAGCTTTCTTT	CASSHRGPNTEAFF
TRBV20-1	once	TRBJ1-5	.	TGCAGTGCCACTCAGGGGAATCAGCCCCAGCATTTT	CSATQGNQPQHF